The TCR beta chain described here comes from a study of spatial heterogeneity in lung cancer. General study results and limits: Tracking of tumor mutation counts was seen in expanded intratumoral alpha and beta TCR counts.

TCRdb redid the calling of the 5' RACE reads with MiXCR, one entry per CDR3 protein. The table lists over 8,500 distinct CDR3 sequences, around 5.1% of them singletons. The sample holds many counts of this clonotype. The target antigen is unknown. Germline CDR1 reads MDHEN; CDR2 reads SYDVKM. V was cut by 5 bases and J by 1 base, with 5 bases left in between. CDR3 length equals 13 residues. Regarding time point: sample taken at primary tumor resection. The chain has TRBV28 and TRBJ1-4; no clear D gene. This receptor was identified in a male donor with early-stage non-small cell lung cancer. The sequencing used lung tumor tissue, collected at surgery. In DNA, the CDR3 is TGTGCCAGCAGTGGGCAAACTAATGAAAAACTGTTTTTT. Its protein is CASSGQTNEKLFF.